The 5 T cell receptor beta chains in this list originate from one sample, sequenced in a study of CD8+CD57+ T cells in acquired aplastic anemia. Patients included in sequencing had previously demonstrated CD8+CD57+ cell expansion by flow cytometry. Genomic DNA provided the template from which TCR beta VDJ and CDR3 profiles were obtained. TCRdb re-derived calls from the reads in MiXCR, one entry per CDR3 protein. This table holds some 120,000 distinct CDR3 sequences, 45% to 60% found once. Material for sequencing was sorted CD4+, CD8+, or CD8+CD57+ T cells (not recorded which) from PBMCs. The receptor source for this set is a human donor with aplastic anemia.

The chain recombines TRBV2 with TRBJ1-2; the match to TRBD1 covers 9 bases. The CDR3 sequence is 14 residues long. The J segment lost 8 bases and the V segment lost 3 bases, leaving 7 bases of the junction unmatched. The germline CDR1 and CDR2 sequences are SNHLY and FYNNEI. The DNA of the CDR3 is TGTGCCAGCAGTGATCCGGGACAGGGCTTCGGCTACACCTTC. Its protein is CASSDPGQGFGYTF.

This clonotype showed up just a few times. This chain links TRBV20-1 with TRBJ2-5; 9 bases agree with TRBD1. V lost 6 bases to trimming and J lost 5 bases; unmatched junction nucleotides: 4. The germline V gene encodes CDR1 DFQATT and CDR2 SNEGSKA (reference sequence). This CDR3 has 12 residues. The CDR3 here is CSAEGTGETQYF. The CDR3 DNA reads TGCAGTGCGGAGGGGACAGGGGAGACCCAGTACTTC.

This clonotype was observed a few times. The chain combines TRBV2 with TRBJ2-2; 7 nucleotides match TRBD1. CDR1 SNHLY and CDR2 FYNNEI come from the germline V gene. V dropped 7 bases and J dropped 0; count of bases not matched to a gene: 2. The CDR3 contains 14 residues. CDR3 coding DNA: TGTGCCAGCACGGGGACAGCGAACACCGGGGAGCTGTTTTTT. Residues: CASTGTANTGELFF.

This sequence joins TRBV10-3 and TRBJ2-3; D tentatively fits TRBD1 or TRBD2 (5 bases each). The V gene lost 4 bases and the J gene lost 2 bases, with 7 bases spanning the gap. CDR1 ENHRY and CDR2 SYGVKD come from the germline V gene. The length of the CDR3 is 13 residues. The CDR3 loop reads CAISAGATDTQYF. CDR3 sequence (DNA): TGTGCCATCAGTGCCGGGGCCACAGATACGCAGTATTTT.

This clonotype was recorded many times. V is TRBV5-5 and J is TRBJ2-1, with TRBD2 as a possible D gene (5 bases). The V gene lost 2 bases and the J gene lost 2 bases, with 8 bases spanning the gap. The CDR3 sequence is 14 residues long. From germline, CDR1 is SGHKS and CDR2 YYEKEE (reference sequence). The CDR3 reads CASSFEGPYNEQFF. In nucleotides, the CDR3 is TGTGCCAGCAGCTTTGAGGGCCCCTACAATGAGCAGTTCTTC.